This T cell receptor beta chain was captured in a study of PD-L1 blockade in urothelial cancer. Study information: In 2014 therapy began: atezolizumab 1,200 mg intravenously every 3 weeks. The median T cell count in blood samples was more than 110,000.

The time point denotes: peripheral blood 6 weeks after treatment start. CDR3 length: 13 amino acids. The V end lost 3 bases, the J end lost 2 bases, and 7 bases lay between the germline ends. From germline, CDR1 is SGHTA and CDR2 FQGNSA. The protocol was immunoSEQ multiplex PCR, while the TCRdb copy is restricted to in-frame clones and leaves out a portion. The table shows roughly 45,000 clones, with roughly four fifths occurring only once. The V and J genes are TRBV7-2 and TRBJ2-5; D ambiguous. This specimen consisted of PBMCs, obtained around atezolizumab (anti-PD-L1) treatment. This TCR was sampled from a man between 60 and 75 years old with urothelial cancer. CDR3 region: CASSLLRQETQYF. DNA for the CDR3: TGTGCCAGCAGCTTGTTGCGGCAAGAGACCCAGTACTTC. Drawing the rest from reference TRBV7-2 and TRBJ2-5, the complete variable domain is GAGVSQSPSNKVTEKGKDVELRCDPISGHTALYWYRQSLGQGLEFLIYFQGNSAPDKSGLPSDRFSAERTGGSVSTLTIQRTQQEDSAVYLCASSLLRQETQYFGPGTRLLVL.